The 28 T cell receptor beta chains below come from one sample, sequenced in a study of identical twins (dated by TCRdb to between 2015 and 2016). Receptor amplification or capture employed 5' RACE. TCRdb names Illumina HiSeq 2000 as the instrument used. In-frame beta chains were kept once TCRdb had trimmed the public reads at Q25 with fastp and called clones with MiXCR. A single entry per CDR3 protein holds the most common genes and DNA from its merged rows. The sample table shows roughly 250,000 distinct CDR3 sequences, and about 14% are seen once. The ten largest clones capture approximately 9.3% of the sample. Input material: memory (CD45RO+) T cells sorted from blood. According to the study, the label for this sample's cell subset or site signals: CD45RO+ enriched T cells. These receptors were collected from a woman under 30 in good health.

This clonotype was seen a few times. The chain uses TRBV29-1 and TRBJ1-1; 9 positions agree with TRBD1. Per the germline V gene, CDR1 is SQVTM and CDR2 is ANQGSEA. V gave up 3 bases and J gave up 6 bases; unmatched junction bases: 5. The CDR3 loop spans 13 amino acids. CDR3 amino acids: CSVEEQGASEAFF. In DNA, the CDR3 is TGCAGCGTTGAGGAACAGGGGGCCTCTGAAGCTTTCTTT.

This clonotype was counted only a few times. V is TRBV20-1 and J is TRBJ1-6, with D unresolved. Germline assignment: CDR1 DFQATT and CDR2 SNEGSKA (reference sequence). Trimming took 3 bases from V and 10 from J, leaving 13 bases between them. The CDR3 contains 13 residues. DNA of the CDR3: TGCAGTGCTAGTCTAGGGAGGAGGTCACCCCTCCACTTT. Its protein is CSASLGRRSPLHF.

This clonotype was counted a few times. The chain links TRBV3-1 to TRBJ2-3; D remains ambiguous. Trimming shortened V by 4 bases and J by 5 bases, and 4 bases separated the two germline ends. Per germline, CDR1 LGHDT and CDR2 YNNKEL (reference sequence). The CDR3 has 11 residues. This CDR3 reads CASSRLDTQYF. The CDR3 coding sequence is TGTGCCAGCAGCCGACTAGATACGCAGTATTTT.

The chain uses TRBV5-4 and TRBJ2-1, with no clear D. V lost 5 bases, J lost 10 bases, and 10 bases lay in between. CDR3 length equals 11 residues. Germline V gives CDR1 SGHNT, CDR2 YYREEE (reference sequence). CDR3 in amino acids: CASRGNKEQFF. The CDR3 bases are TGTGCCAGCAGGGGGAATAAGGAGCAGTTCTTC. Filled out from reference TRBV5-4 and TRBJ2-1, the complete variable domain reads ETGVTQSPTHLIKTRGQQVTLRCSSQSGHNTVSWYQQALGQGPQFIFQYYREEENGRGNFPPRFSGLQFPNYSSELNVNALELDDSALYLCASRGNKEQFFGPGTRLTVL.

The chain combines TRBV12-5 with TRBJ2-1; tentative D call: TRBD1 (6 bases). CDR1 is LGHNT and CDR2 is FRNRAP in the germline V gene. V was cut by 0 bases and J by 8 bases, with 11 bases left in between. This CDR3 spans 14 amino acids. The CDR3 is CASGLVQGVYEQFF. In DNA form, the CDR3 reads TGTGCTAGTGGTTTGGTACAGGGCGTCTATGAGCAGTTCTTC. Filled out from reference TRBV12-5 and TRBJ2-1, the complete variable domain reads DARVTQTPRHKVTEMGQEVTMRCQPILGHNTVFWYRQTMMQGLELLAYFRNRAPLDDSGMPKDRFSAEMPDATLATLKIQPSEPRDSAVYFCASGLVQGVYEQFFGPGTRLTVL.

The J gene is TRBJ1-2, the V gene TRBV9, with 9 bases lining up with TRBD1. The length of the CDR3 is 14 residues. CDR1 is SGDLS, CDR2 YYNGEE, per germline. Trimming cost V 2 bases and J 8 bases; bases outside gene matches: 7. The DNA for the CDR3 is TGTGCCAGCAGCGTTTGGCAGGGACAGGGAGGCTACACCTTC. As protein: CASSVWQGQGGYTF.

CDR3 protein: CASSFKGGNEQFF. The CDR3 DNA sequence: TGTGCCAGCAGTTTCAAGGGCGGCAATGAGCAGTTCTTC. This chain joins TRBV12-3 or TRBV12-4 and TRBJ2-1; no clear D. Trimming left V 3 bases short and J 6 bases short, with 9 bases between. This CDR3 is 13 amino acids long.

J is TRBJ2-2 and V is TRBV5-1; D gene unclear. Germline V gene lookup returns CDR1 SGHRS and CDR2 YFSETQ. This CDR3 is 15 amino acids long. The V and J ends lost 0 bases and 0 bases respectively, with 6 bases between them. The CDR3 nucleotides are TGCGCCAGCAGCTTGGTGTGGTCGAACACCGGGGAGCTGTTTTTT. Translation: CASSLVWSNTGELFF.

J is TRBJ2-7 and V is TRBV7-9; possibly TRBD1 for D (6 bases). CDR1 is SEHNR and CDR2 is FQNEAQ in the germline V gene (reference sequence). Trimming removed 3 bases from V and 1 base from J, with 13 bases in between. CDR3 length equals 15 residues. The CDR3 DNA reads TGTGCCAGCAGCTTCTCATCGGGACAATCCTACGAGCAGTACTTC. Its protein product is CASSFSSGQSYEQYF.

This chain links TRBV7-9 with TRBJ2-1; TRBD1 agrees at 9 bases. Germline V gives CDR1 SEHNR, CDR2 FQNEAQ (reference sequence). J gave up 8 bases and V 3 bases, and 5 bases lay outside the gene matches. The CDR3 spans 14 residues. In DNA, the CDR3 is TGTGCCAGCAGCTTTGACAGGGGGAAGGATGAGCAGTTCTTC. Translated, it gives CASSFDRGKDEQFF.

The chain recombines TRBV3-1 with TRBJ2-3; D may match TRBD1 or TRBD2 (5 bases each). Trimming removed 0 bases from V and 4 bases from J, with 23 bases in between. CDR3 size: 19 residues. Germline CDR1 and CDR2: LGHDT and YNNKEL (reference sequence). The CDR3 region is CASSQDRRVGDRDADTQYF. The CDR3 DNA sequence: TGTGCCAGCAGCCAAGATCGTAGGGTTGGGGACCGTGATGCAGATACGCAGTATTTT.

The chain has TRBV19 and TRBJ1-4, with 9 bases identical to TRBD1. The CDR3 sequence is 14 residues long. Germline V CDR1 and CDR2: LNHDA, SQIVND (reference sequence). V gave up 6 bases and J gave up 7 bases; unmatched junction bases: 6. Here the CDR3 reads CASSPDRGFEKLFF. The CDR3 DNA reads as TGTGCCAGTAGCCCCGACAGGGGGTTTGAAAAACTGTTTTTT.

This clonotype was detected only a few times. This rearrangement joins TRBV15 to TRBJ1-1; a possible D gene is TRBD1 (5 bases). The CDR3 consists of 16 residues. The V and J ends lost 5 bases and 1 base respectively, with 17 bases between them. The germline CDR1 and CDR2 sequences are LNHNV and YYDKDF (reference sequence). CDR3 sequence reads: CATSLRRGTWNTEAFF. The CDR3 DNA is TGTGCCACCAGCCTCCGACGCGGGACCTGGAACACTGAAGCTTTCTTT.

This clonotype appeared a few times. This rearrangement joins TRBV20-1 to TRBJ1-2; D remains unclear. The CDR3 is 11 residues long. Trimming took 0 bases from V and 8 from J, leaving 7 bases between them. Per the germline V gene, CDR1 is DFQATT and CDR2 is SNEGSKA (reference sequence). Here the CDR3 DNA reads TGCAGTGCTAGAGAGTCGGGGGGCTACACCTTC. Protein sequence: CSARESGGYTF.

This clonotype came up many times. The chain employs TRBV4-3 and TRBJ2-2; D may be TRBD1 or TRBD2 (5 bases each). Trimming cost V 4 bases and J 7 bases, with 16 bases left between them. CDR3 length: 15 amino acids. Germline V gene sequence: CDR1 LGHNA, CDR2 YSLEER. The CDR3 spells CASSPGREINGELFF. The CDR3 DNA reads as TGCGCCAGCAGCCCAGGCAGGGAGATAAACGGGGAGCTGTTTTTT.

The chain has TRBV24-1 and TRBJ2-6; D is perhaps TRBD2 (5 bases). The CDR3 runs 17 residues. The germline gives CDR1 KGHDR, CDR2 SFDVKD. The germline V and J ends were trimmed by 2 bases and 1 base, with 11 bases remaining between them. For the CDR3, the DNA is TGTGCCACCAGTGATTCCGTGACGGGATCTGGGGCCAACGTCCTGACTTTC. Its protein product is CATSDSVTGSGANVLTF.

This clonotype was recorded a few times. The chain employs TRBV7-9 and TRBJ2-3; 7 nucleotides line up with TRBD1. The CDR3 is 14 amino acids. CDR1 is SEHNR, CDR2 FQNEAQ, per germline (reference sequence). J was trimmed by 4 bases and V by 3 bases; bases with no gene match: 4. CDR3 amino acids: CASSLGQSSDTQYF. CDR3 nucleotide sequence: TGTGCCAGCAGCTTGGGACAGTCGTCAGATACGCAGTATTTT.

This clonotype appeared a few times. This chain connects TRBV2 to TRBJ2-1; D is undetermined. Germline assignment: CDR1 SNHLY and CDR2 FYNNEI. The V end was cut by 4 bases, the J end by 5 bases, with 18 bases between. The CDR3 length is 16 residues. CDR3 sequence: CASSGYPGPSDNEQFF. The DNA of the CDR3 is TGTGCCAGCAGTGGGTACCCAGGACCCAGTGACAATGAGCAGTTCTTC.

The table lists this clonotype with many counts. The chain combines TRBV20-1 with TRBJ2-3; D perhaps matches TRBD1 (5 bases). The CDR3 runs to 12 residues. From germline, CDR1 is DFQATT and CDR2 SNEGSKA (reference sequence). With 5 bases removed from V and 4 bases from J, the gap between germline ends came to 10 bases. DNA of the CDR3: TGCAGTGCTGACCGCAGGGCAGATACGCAGTATTTT. Translating gives CSADRRADTQYF.

This clonotype was counted many times. The gene calls are TRBV2 and TRBJ2-5, with unresolved D. This CDR3 has 13 residues. V was shortened by 5 bases and J by 5 bases, with 12 bases between the two germline ends. CDR1 and CDR2 (germline): SNHLY, FYNNEI. The CDR3 DNA reads as TGTGCCAGCAGTAGGACCCTCTACGAGACCCAGTACTTC. Its protein is CASSRTLYETQYF.

The chain employs TRBV6-1 and TRBJ2-7; TRBD1 might be the D (5 bases). The CDR3 loop spans 13 amino acids. Trimming removed 5 bases at V and 4 bases at J, with 12 bases between. Germline V lookup: CDR1 MNHNS, CDR2 SASEGT. CDR3: CASSNQGKYEQYF. CDR3 nucleotide sequence: TGTGCCAGCAGTAATCAGGGAAAGTACGAGCAGTACTTC.

This clonotype was found a few times. The CDR3 spells CASQVGVSPLHF. The CDR3 DNA reads TGTGCCAGCCAAGTGGGCGTTTCACCCCTCCACTTT. J is TRBJ1-6 and V is TRBV25-1; D is unresolved. Germline CDR1 and CDR2: MGHDK and SYGVNS. V shed 8 bases and J shed 9 bases, with 11 bases lying between them. The CDR3 covers 12 residues.

This clonotype has a count of ten or more. V usage is TRBV5-1 and J usage is TRBJ1-5, with 7 bases lining up with TRBD1. The length of the CDR3 is 16 residues. CDR1 is SGHRS, CDR2 YFSETQ, per germline. Trimming cost V 3 bases and J 6 bases; bases outside gene matches: 12. The CDR3 DNA reads as TGCGCCAGCAGCTCAACCGTGGACAGGTATAGTCAGCCCCAGCATTTT. Translation: CASSSTVDRYSQPQHF.

This rearrangement joins TRBV7-9 to TRBJ2-7; possible D gene TRBD1, 7 bases. The V and J ends lost 5 bases and 3 bases respectively, with 17 bases between them. The germline V gene has CDR1 SEHNR and CDR2 FQNEAQ (reference sequence). The CDR3 loop spans 15 amino acids. CDR3 amino acids: CASSLLGRGDYEQYF. In DNA, the CDR3 is TGTGCCAGCAGCCTCCTTGGCAGGGGGGACTACGAGCAGTACTTC.

This clonotype was observed a handful of times. The chain links TRBV5-1 to TRBJ2-1; D remains ambiguous. This CDR3 has 14 amino acids. CDR1 SGHRS and CDR2 YFSETQ come from the germline V gene. Trimming removed 0 bases at V and 7 bases at J, with 11 bases between. CDR3 loop: CASSLVVTENEQFF. The CDR3 bases are TGCGCCAGCAGCTTGGTGGTAACGGAGAATGAGCAGTTCTTC.

The chain carries TRBV6-2 or TRBV6-3 and TRBJ2-7, with D unresolved. Trimming pared 7 bases from V and 2 bases from J, leaving 18 bases between. This CDR3 comprises 15 residues. Germline V gene data show CDR1 as MNHEY and CDR2 as SVGEGT. The CDR3 region is CASNDGPTITYEQYF. As DNA, the CDR3 is TGTGCCAGCAACGACGGACCTACAATTACCTACGAGCAGTACTTC.

The chain employs TRBV4-2 and TRBJ2-3, with 10 bases matching TRBD2. The germline gives CDR1 LGHNA, CDR2 YNFKEQ. V trimming: 0 bases; J trimming: 4 bases; junction bases outside the gene matches: 13. CDR3 size: 19 residues. This CDR3 reads CASSQERGQGSGGADTQYF. The DNA for the CDR3 is TGTGCCAGCAGCCAAGAACGGGGCCAGGGGAGCGGGGGGGCAGATACGCAGTATTTT.

This rearrangement joins TRBV5-1 to TRBJ1-4; D gene uncertain. V was trimmed by 7 bases and J by 2 bases, leaving 18 bases between them. The CDR3 consists of 16 residues. The germline V gene has CDR1 SGHRS and CDR2 YFSETQ. CDR3 amino acids: CASARGRIATNEKLFF. In nucleotides, the CDR3 is TGCGCCAGCGCCCGCGGCAGGATCGCGACTAATGAAAAACTGTTTTTT.